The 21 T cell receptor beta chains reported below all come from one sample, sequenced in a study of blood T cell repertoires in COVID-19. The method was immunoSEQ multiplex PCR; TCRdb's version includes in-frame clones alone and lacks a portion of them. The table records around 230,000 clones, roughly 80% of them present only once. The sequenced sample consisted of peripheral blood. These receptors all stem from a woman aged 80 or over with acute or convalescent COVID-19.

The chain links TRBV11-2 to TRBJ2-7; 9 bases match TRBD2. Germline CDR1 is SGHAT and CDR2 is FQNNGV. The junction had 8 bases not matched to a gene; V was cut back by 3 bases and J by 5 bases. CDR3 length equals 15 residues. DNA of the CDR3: TGTGCCAGCAGCTTTCTTGCGGGGGGGCAAGACGAGCAGTACTTC. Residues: CASSFLAGGQDEQYF.

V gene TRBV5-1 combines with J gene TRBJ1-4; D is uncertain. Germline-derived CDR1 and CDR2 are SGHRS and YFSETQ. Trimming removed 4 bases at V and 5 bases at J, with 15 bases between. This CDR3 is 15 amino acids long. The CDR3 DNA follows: TGCGCCAGCAGCGCGGAAGGAACTCAGAATGAAAAACTGTTTTTT. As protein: CASSAEGTQNEKLFF.

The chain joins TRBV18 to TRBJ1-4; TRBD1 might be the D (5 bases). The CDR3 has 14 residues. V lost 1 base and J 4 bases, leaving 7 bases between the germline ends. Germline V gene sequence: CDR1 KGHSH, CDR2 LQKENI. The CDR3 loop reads CASSPRQLNEKLFF. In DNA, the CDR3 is TGTGCCAGCTCACCACGACAGCTTAATGAAAAACTGTTTTTT.

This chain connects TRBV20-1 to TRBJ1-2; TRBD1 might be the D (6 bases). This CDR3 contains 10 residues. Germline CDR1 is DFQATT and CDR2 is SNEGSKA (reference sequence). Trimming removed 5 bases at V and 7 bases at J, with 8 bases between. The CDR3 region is CSALGGGYTF. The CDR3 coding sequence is TGCAGTGCTCTAGGGGGTGGCTACACCTTC.

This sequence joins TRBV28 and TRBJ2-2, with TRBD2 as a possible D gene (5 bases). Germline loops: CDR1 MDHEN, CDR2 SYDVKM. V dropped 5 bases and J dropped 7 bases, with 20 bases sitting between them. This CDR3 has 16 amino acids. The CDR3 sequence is CASSPPGPGDGGELFF. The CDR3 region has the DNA TGTGCCAGCAGTCCCCCCGGGCCCGGGGATGGCGGGGAGCTGTTTTTT.

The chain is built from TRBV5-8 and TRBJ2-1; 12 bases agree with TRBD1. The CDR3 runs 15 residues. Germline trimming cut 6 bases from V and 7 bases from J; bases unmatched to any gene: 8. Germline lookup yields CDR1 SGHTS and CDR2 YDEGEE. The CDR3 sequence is CASTRKGQGANEQFF. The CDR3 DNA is TGTGCCAGCACCCGGAAGGGACAGGGGGCTAATGAGCAGTTCTTC.

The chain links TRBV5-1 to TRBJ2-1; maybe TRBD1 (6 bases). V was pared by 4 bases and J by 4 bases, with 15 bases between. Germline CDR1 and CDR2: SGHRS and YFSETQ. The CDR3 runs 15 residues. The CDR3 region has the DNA TGCGCCAGCAGCGCTAGACAGGACTCGTACAATGAGCAGTTCTTC. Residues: CASSARQDSYNEQFF.

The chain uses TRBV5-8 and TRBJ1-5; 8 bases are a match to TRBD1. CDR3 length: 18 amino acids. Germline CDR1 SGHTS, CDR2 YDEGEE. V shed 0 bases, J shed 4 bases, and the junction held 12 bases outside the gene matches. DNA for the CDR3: TGTGCCAGCAGCTTGGGTATGTTCGGCGGACAGGGTAATCAGCCCCAGCATTTT. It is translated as CASSLGMFGGQGNQPQHF.

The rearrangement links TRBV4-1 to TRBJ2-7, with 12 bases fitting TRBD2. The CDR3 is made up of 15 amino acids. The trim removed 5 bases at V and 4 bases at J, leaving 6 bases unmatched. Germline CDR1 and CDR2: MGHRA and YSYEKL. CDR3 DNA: TGCGCCAGCAGCTCCAGACTAGCGGGAGATTACGAGCAGTACTTC. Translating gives CASSSRLAGDYEQYF.

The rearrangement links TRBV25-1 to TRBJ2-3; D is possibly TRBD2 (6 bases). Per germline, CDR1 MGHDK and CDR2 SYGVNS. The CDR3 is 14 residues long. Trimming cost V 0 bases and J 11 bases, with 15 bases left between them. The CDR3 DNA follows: TGTGCCAGCAGTGAATATGGGGACCTGGGAGGGCAGTATTTT. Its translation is CASSEYGDLGGQYF.

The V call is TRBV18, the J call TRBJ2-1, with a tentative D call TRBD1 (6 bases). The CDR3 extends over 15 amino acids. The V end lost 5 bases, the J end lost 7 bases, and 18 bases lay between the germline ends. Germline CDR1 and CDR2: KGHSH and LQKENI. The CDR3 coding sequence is TGTGCCAGCTCAAACATCACGACAGGCAGGAATGAGCAGTTCTTC. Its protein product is CASSNITTGRNEQFF.

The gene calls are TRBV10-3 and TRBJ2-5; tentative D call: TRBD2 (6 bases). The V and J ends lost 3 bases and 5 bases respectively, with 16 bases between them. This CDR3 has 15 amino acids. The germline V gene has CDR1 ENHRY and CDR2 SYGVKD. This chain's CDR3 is CAISDAAGNRETQYF. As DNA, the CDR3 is TGTGCCATCAGTGACGCTGCGGGAAACCGGGAGACCCAGTACTTC.

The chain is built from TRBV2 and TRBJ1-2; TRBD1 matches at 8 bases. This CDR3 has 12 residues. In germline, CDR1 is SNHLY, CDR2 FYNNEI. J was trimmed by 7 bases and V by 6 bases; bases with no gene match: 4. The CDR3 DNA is TGTGCCAGCAGAGAGACAGGGGTTGGCTACACCTTC. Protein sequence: CASRETGVGYTF.

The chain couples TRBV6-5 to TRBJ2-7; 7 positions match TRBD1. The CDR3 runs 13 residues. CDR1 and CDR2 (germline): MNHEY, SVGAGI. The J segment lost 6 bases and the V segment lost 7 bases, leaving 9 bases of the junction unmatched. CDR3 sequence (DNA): TGTGCCAGCAAAGAGACAGGGTACAGCGAGCAGTACTTC. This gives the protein CASKETGYSEQYF.

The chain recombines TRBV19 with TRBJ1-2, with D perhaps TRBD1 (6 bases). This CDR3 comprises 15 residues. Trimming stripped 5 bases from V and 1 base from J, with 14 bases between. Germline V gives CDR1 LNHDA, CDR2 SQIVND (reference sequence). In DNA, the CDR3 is TGTGCCAGTAGTCTACGACAGGTTTTTAACTATGGCTACACCTTC. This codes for CASSLRQVFNYGYTF. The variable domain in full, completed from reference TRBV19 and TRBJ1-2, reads DGGITQSPKYLFRKEGQNVTLSCEQNLNHDAMYWYRQDPGQGLRLIYYSQIVNDFQKGDIAEGYSVSREKKESFPLTVTSAQKNPTAFYLCASSLRQVFNYGYTFGSGTRLTVV.

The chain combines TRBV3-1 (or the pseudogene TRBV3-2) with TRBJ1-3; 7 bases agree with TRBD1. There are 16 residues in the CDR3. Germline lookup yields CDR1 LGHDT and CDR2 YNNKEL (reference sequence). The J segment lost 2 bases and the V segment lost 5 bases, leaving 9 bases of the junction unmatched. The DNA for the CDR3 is TGTGCCAGCAGCGCTACTTCGACAGGGCCTGGAAACACCATATATTTT. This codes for CASSATSTGPGNTIYF.

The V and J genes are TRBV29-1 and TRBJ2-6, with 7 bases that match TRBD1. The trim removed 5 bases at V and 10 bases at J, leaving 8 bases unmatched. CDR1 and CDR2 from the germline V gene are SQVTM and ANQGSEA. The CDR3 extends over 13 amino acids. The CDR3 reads CSVQGELGNVLTF. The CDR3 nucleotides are TGCAGCGTTCAGGGGGAATTGGGTAACGTCCTGACTTTC.

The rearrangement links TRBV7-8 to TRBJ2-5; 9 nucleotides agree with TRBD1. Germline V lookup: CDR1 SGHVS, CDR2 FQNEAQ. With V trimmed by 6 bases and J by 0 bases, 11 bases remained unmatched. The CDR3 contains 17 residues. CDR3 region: CASSKAGTGIYQETQYF. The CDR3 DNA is TGTGCCAGCAGTAAGGCCGGGACAGGGATTTACCAAGAGACCCAGTACTTC.

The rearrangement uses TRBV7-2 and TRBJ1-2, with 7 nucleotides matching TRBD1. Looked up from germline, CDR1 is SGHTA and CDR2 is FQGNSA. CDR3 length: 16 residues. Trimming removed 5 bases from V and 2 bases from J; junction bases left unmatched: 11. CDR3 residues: CASSEPATRGNYGYTF. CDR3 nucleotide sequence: TGTGCCAGCAGCGAACCCGCGACCAGGGGGAACTATGGCTACACCTTC.

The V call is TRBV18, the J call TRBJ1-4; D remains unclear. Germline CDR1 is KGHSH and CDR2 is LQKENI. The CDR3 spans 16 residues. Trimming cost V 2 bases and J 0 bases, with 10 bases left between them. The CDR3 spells CASSPYTASTNEKLFF. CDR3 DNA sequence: TGTGCCAGCTCACCATATACAGCCTCAACTAATGAAAAACTGTTTTTT.

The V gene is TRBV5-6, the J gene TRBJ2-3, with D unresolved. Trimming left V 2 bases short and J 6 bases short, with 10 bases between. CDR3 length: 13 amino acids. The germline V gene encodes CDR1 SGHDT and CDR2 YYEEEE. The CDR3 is CASSFLVQDTQYF. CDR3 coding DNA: TGTGCCAGCAGCTTCCTAGTTCAGGATACGCAGTATTTT.